This T cell receptor (beta chain) was profiled in a study of response to subunit inactivated influenza vaccine. The sample holds a few counts of this clonotype. One entry per CDR3 protein, called by TCRdb with MiXCR from the RT-PCR reads. Of around 570,000 distinct CDR3 sequences listed, over 9% are singletons. The CDR3 spans 13 residues. V lost 5 bases to trimming and J lost 6 bases, with 12 bases between them. Germline assignment: CDR1 SGHTA and CDR2 FQGNSA. These data are also associated with another study on T cells expressing NK-cell markers. That work adds: Scientists made TCR beta cDNA using 5'RACE template switching with UMIs. The eight sequenced donors comprised seven who were HCMV-seropositive and one who was seronegative. Six donors carried dominant NKG2C+ clonotypes that made up roughly 1.0-7.5% of their CD8+ T cells. There were a handful of donors in whom these clonotypes also led the CD3+CD56-NKG2C+ fraction. HCMV specificity of the expanded NKG2C+ T cell clones was not established.

V and J are TRBV7-2 and TRBJ2-3, with D possibly matching TRBD2 (5 bases). The receptor was derived from a man aged 50 or older who received an inactivated influenza vaccine. Sequenced here: PBMCs from blood, sampled on the day of vaccination. The CDR3 sequence: CASSKGLTDTQYF. The CDR3 coding sequence is TGTGCCAGCAGCAAAGGACTGACCGATACGCAGTATTTT.